This TCR beta chain came from a study of control samples from healthy donors and cancer patients. Using immunoSEQ multiplex PCR, the repertoire was profiled, and TCRdb retains in-frame clones only, with some absent. This sample has about 120,000 clones, with about 92% found just once. CDR3 size: 15 residues. The germline gives CDR1 SGHRS, CDR2 YFSETQ. Trimming took 0 bases from V and 0 from J, leaving 7 bases between them. The source of this sequence is a woman in her fifties or sixties in good health. V gene TRBV5-1 combines with J gene TRBJ1-3; D not resolved. Sequenced material: blood. The CDR3 DNA reads as TGCGCCAGCAGCTTGGTGCCTCTCTCTGGAAACACCATATATTTT. This codes for CASSLVPLSGNTIYF.